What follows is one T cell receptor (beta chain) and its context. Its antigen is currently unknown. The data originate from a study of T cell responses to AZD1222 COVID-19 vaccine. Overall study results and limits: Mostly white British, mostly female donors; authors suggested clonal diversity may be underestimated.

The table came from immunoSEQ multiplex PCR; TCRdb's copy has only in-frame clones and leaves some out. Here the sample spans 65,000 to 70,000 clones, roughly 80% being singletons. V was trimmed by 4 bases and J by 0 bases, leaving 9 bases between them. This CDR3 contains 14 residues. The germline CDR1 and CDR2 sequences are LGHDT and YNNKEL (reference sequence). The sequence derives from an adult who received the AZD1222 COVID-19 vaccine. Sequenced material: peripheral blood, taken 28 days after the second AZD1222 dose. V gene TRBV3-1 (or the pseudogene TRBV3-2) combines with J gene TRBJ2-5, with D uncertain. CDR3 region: CASSLRTDQETQYF. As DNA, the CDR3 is TGTGCCAGCAGCCTAAGGACGGACCAAGAGACCCAGTACTTC.